The 19 T cell receptor beta chains reported below all come from one sample, sequenced in a study of metastatic and nonmetastatic thyroid tumors. All patients were untreated before thyroid surgery. With MiXCR, TCRdb reprocessed the PCR reads. The sample contains about 53,000 clones, 20% to 25% of which appear only once. Material: blood. Receptor source: a female donor with papillary thyroid cancer or a benign thyroid nodule (not recorded which). Some clones in this sample may be carry-over from other donors' samples.

In its sample, this clone was seen many times. The chain recombines TRBV5-1 with TRBJ2-1, with TRBD1 matching over 8 bases. Trimming cost V 4 bases and J 8 bases; bases outside gene matches: 8. The germline gives CDR1 SGHRS, CDR2 YFSETQ. The CDR3 runs 14 residues. The CDR3 spells CASSMPGQVDEQFF. The CDR3 DNA sequence: TGCGCCAGCAGCATGCCGGGACAGGTCGATGAGCAGTTCTTC.

This clone was seen at least ten times. This sequence joins TRBV5-6 and TRBJ1-2, with 9 bases lining up with TRBD1. Germline CDR1 reads SGHDT; CDR2 reads YYEEEE. CDR3 length equals 14 residues. V lost 8 bases and J lost 4; bases outside the gene matches: 9. The CDR3 DNA reads as TGTGCCAGTGAACAGGGGGCGTCGAGCTATGGCTACACCTTC. It specifies CASEQGASSYGYTF.

Notes on this clone: This may come from a read error, since a much larger clone is one base off. Other DNA variants within this sample encode the same CDR3. The chain uses TRBV20-1 and TRBJ2-4; 7 nucleotides match TRBD2. The CDR3 loop spans 14 amino acids. From germline, CDR1 is DFQATT and CDR2 SNEGSKA (reference sequence). The V segment lost 5 bases and the J segment 7 bases; nucleotides outside the gene matches: 11. In DNA, the CDR3 is TGCAGTGCTCACATAAGGAGGGAGGGGAACATTCAGTACTTC. Translating gives CSAHIRREGNIQYF.

This clone was counted many times. V usage is TRBV12-3 or TRBV12-4 and J usage is TRBJ1-1; D uncertain. Trimming pared 3 bases from V and 0 bases from J, leaving 5 bases between. There are 13 residues in the CDR3. CDR3 DNA: TGTGCCAGCAGTTTTCAGATGAACACTGAAGCTTTCTTT. The encoded protein is CASSFQMNTEAFF.

This clone was detected ten times or more. A read error is possible here, since a much larger clone lies one base away. The V call is TRBV12-3 or TRBV12-4, the J call TRBJ1-5, with a weak D call TRBD1 (5 bases). V lost 6 bases and J lost 3, with 18 bases in between. The CDR3 sequence is 16 residues long. The CDR3 reads CASRRGSPGTNQPQHF. The CDR3 DNA reads TGTGCCAGCAGACGGGGATCTCCGGGGACCAATCAGCCCCAGCATTTT.

This clone was counted at least ten times. The V gene is TRBV19, the J gene TRBJ2-5; tentatively, D is TRBD1 (6 bases). With 0 bases removed from V and 14 bases from J, the gap between germline ends came to 16 bases. The CDR3 contains 13 residues. CDR1 and CDR2 (germline): LNHDA, SQIVND (reference sequence). The CDR3 region has the DNA TGTGCCAGTAGTATAGATCTTACAGGGCCAAATTACTTC. This sequence encodes CASSIDLTGPNYF.

This clone showed up many times. This chain joins TRBV28 and TRBJ2-1; maybe TRBD2 (6 bases). V gave up 5 bases and J gave up 6 bases, with 20 bases separating them. Germline CDR1 and CDR2: MDHEN and SYDVKM. CDR3 length equals 16 residues. The CDR3 region is CASSPTFGGRPNEQFF. The CDR3 DNA reads as TGTGCCAGCAGTCCGACGTTCGGAGGGCGTCCCAATGAGCAGTTCTTC.

This clone came up many times. This chain links TRBV6-4 with TRBJ1-1; perhaps TRBD1 as D (6 bases). The germline V and J ends were trimmed by 5 bases and 5 bases, with 15 bases remaining between them. The CDR3 runs to 14 residues. The V gene's germline CDR1 is MRHNA and CDR2 SNTAGT. The CDR3 DNA reads as TGTGCCAGCAGTCCACAGGGAGGAAAGACTGAAGCTTTCTTT. It codes for CASSPQGGKTEAFF.

This clone appeared many times. The chain uses TRBV20-1 and TRBJ2-1, with 9 bases lining up with TRBD2. CDR1 is DFQATT, CDR2 SNEGSKA, per germline (reference sequence). CDR3 length equals 14 residues. With 0 bases clipped from V and 8 bases from J, the junction kept 5 bases outside the gene matches. Here the CDR3 reads CSARDLAGTYEQFF. CDR3 DNA sequence: TGCAGTGCTAGAGATCTAGCGGGAACCTATGAGCAGTTCTTC.

This clone was seen ten or more times. Distinct nucleotide sequences in the sample also encode this CDR3. V usage is TRBV28 and J usage is TRBJ2-7; tentatively, D is TRBD1 (5 bases). V lost 2 bases to trimming and J lost 7 bases, with 12 bases between them. The CDR3 loop spans 13 amino acids. Germline V gene lookup returns CDR1 MDHEN and CDR2 SYDVKM. CDR3: CASSLIPGREQYF. CDR3 DNA sequence: TGTGCCAGCAGTTTAATCCCAGGGCGGGAGCAGTACTTC.

The chain recombines TRBV3-1 with TRBJ2-7; unclear D gene. The germline gives CDR1 LGHDT, CDR2 YNNKEL (reference sequence). This CDR3 spans 14 amino acids. Deletions cut 1 base from V and 2 bases from J, with 9 bases between. CDR3 coding DNA: TGTGCCAGCAGCCAAGTTGTTACGCCCTACGAGCAGTACTTC. This translates into CASSQVVTPYEQYF.

Ten or more counts support this clone. In DNA, the CDR3 is TGCAGTGCTAATTTGCGACGAACCGAAAAACTGTTTTTT. Translation gives CSANLRRTEKLFF. The rearrangement joins TRBV20-1 to TRBJ1-4; D is undetermined. The CDR3 consists of 13 residues. Trimming stripped 4 bases from V and 8 bases from J, with 14 bases between. CDR1 and CDR2 (germline): DFQATT, SNEGSKA (reference sequence).

This clone was found many times. The rearrangement uses TRBV11-3 and TRBJ2-1; D might be TRBD2 (5 bases). The V end lost 4 bases, the J end lost 2 bases, and 12 bases lay between the germline ends. This CDR3 region has 15 residues. Germline V gives CDR1 SGHNT, CDR2 YENEEA. CDR3 amino acids: CASSSDGIAYNEQFF. The CDR3 DNA reads TGTGCCAGCAGCTCCGACGGGATCGCCTACAATGAGCAGTTCTTC.

This clone was seen at least ten times. The chain is built from TRBV5-1 and TRBJ1-6; no clear D. The CDR3 is made up of 18 amino acids. V lost 3 bases and J lost 10, with 26 bases in between. Per the germline V gene, CDR1 is SGHRS and CDR2 is YFSETQ. CDR3 coding DNA: TGCGCCAGCAGCTCTGAGGAAGTGATGGGAGACCCCGCATCACCCCTCCACTTT. This translates into CASSSEEVMGDPASPLHF. Looking up the rest from reference TRBV5-1 and TRBJ1-6 gives the full variable domain: KAGVTQTPRYLIKTRGQQVTLSCSPISGHRSVSWYQQTPGQGLQFLFEYFSETQRNKGNFPGRFSGRQFSNSRSEMNVSTLELGDSALYLCASSSEEVMGDPASPLHFGNGTRLTVT.

The chain combines TRBV9 with TRBJ2-7, with 7 bases fitting TRBD2. CDR1 is SGDLS and CDR2 is YYNGEE in the germline V gene. V was clipped by 4 bases and J by 3 bases; unmatched bases: 10. This CDR3 is built from 15 residues. For the CDR3, the DNA is TGTGCCAGCAGCTTAGTTCCTAGCGGATACTACGAGCAGTACTTC. Protein sequence: CASSLVPSGYYEQYF.

Concerning this clone: Additional DNA sequences in this sample encode the identical CDR3. CDR3 protein: CASSSPTRDFPGMYEQYF. The CDR3 DNA reads as TGTGCCAGCAGCTCCCCAACTCGGGATTTCCCTGGTATGTACGAGCAGTACTTC. This chain joins TRBV11-1 and TRBJ2-7, with D possibly TRBD2 on 5 matching bases. The ends were cut back, 4 bases at V and 4 bases at J, with 26 bases in the middle. CDR3 length: 18 amino acids. The germline gives CDR1 SGHAT, CDR2 FQDESV (reference sequence).

This clone was counted ten times or more. The chain joins TRBV5-1 to TRBJ2-6; D gene uncertain. Deletions cut 7 bases from V and 0 bases from J, with 11 bases between. CDR1 and CDR2 from the germline V gene are SGHRS and YFSETQ. This CDR3 comprises 15 residues. The CDR3 reads CASGSLGSGANVLTF. The CDR3 bases are TGCGCCAGCGGGTCTTTAGGCTCTGGGGCCAACGTCCTGACTTTC.

This clone was detected many times. This rearrangement joins TRBV6-6 to TRBJ1-5, with a weak D call TRBD1 (6 bases). Germline values: CDR1 MNHNY, CDR2 SVGAGI (reference sequence). CDR3 size: 16 residues. The germline V and J ends were trimmed by 0 bases and 0 bases, with 9 bases remaining between them. The CDR3 sequence is CASSYSSGVSNQPQHF. CDR3 in DNA: TGTGCCAGCAGTTACTCTTCAGGGGTTAGCAATCAGCCCCAGCATTTT.

This clone was picked up many times. The rearrangement joins TRBV30 to TRBJ2-2, with TRBD1 identical over 7 bases. CDR3 size: 15 residues. The J segment lost 1 base and the V segment lost 2 bases, leaving 4 bases of the junction unmatched. CDR1 is GTSNPN and CDR2 is SVGIG in the germline V gene (reference sequence). The CDR3 region has the DNA TGTGCCTGGAGTACGAGGACAGGGAACACCGGGGAGCTGTTTTTT. Protein: CAWSTRTGNTGELFF.